What follows describes a single TCR beta chain. The source of the sample is a study of blood T cell repertoires in COVID-19. The CDR3 is made up of 13 amino acids. Trimming stripped 5 bases from V and 8 bases from J, with 10 bases between. Germline-derived CDR1 and CDR2 are SEHNR and FQNEAQ (reference sequence). The repertoire was sequenced with immunoSEQ multiplex PCR; TCRdb's copy has only in-frame clones and lacks some. The table has a few hundred thousand clones, approximately 83% seen once. Specimen: peripheral blood. This receptor was identified in a woman aged 60-75 years with acute or convalescent COVID-19. The V call is TRBV7-9, the J call TRBJ1-6; perhaps TRBD1 as D (5 bases). The CDR3: CASSPGWDSPLHF. In DNA form, the CDR3 reads TGTGCCAGCAGCCCAGGGTGGGATTCACCCCTCCACTTT.